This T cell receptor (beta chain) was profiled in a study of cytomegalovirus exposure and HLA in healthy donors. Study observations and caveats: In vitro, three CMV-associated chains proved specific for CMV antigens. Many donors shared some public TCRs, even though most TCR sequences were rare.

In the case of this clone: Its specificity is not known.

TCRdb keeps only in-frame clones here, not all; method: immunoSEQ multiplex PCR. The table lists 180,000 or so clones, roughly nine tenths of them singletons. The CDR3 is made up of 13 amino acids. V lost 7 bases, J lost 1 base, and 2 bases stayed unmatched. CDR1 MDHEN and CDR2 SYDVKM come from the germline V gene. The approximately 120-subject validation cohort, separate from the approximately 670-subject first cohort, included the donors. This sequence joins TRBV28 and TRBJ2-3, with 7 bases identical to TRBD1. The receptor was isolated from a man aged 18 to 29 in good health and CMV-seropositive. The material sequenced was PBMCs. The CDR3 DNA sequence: TGTGCCAGCAAGCAGGGGGGCACAGATACGCAGTATTTT. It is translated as CASKQGGTDTQYF.